These 27 T cell receptor beta chains share one sample of origin, sequenced in a study of cytomegalovirus exposure and HLA in healthy donors. Amplification used 60 Vbeta primers and 13 Jbeta primers. TCRdb's table, derived via immunoSEQ multiplex PCR, lists solely in-frame clones and lacks some. The table shows about 160,000 clones, with approximately 85% occurring only once. Material for sequencing was PBMCs. The receptors derive from a man younger than 30 in good health and CMV-seropositive.

Worth noting for this clone: The junction differs from germline at one of its ends, possibly a read error. V is TRBV7-3 and J is TRBJ1-4; D is possibly TRBD1 (6 bases). This CDR3 is built from 15 residues. Germline V gives CDR1 SGHTA, CDR2 FQGTGA. The CDR3 region has the DNA TGTGCCAGCAGCTTAGGCGGGCAGGGGCTTGAAAAACCGTTTTTT. Its translation is CASSLGGQGLEKPFF.

The CDR3 region is CASSLRGRSTEAFF. DNA for the CDR3: TGTGCCAGCAGCCTGAGAGGGAGGTCCACTGAAGCTTTCTTT. The chain has TRBV21-1 and TRBJ1-1. TRBV21-1 is a documented pseudogene. CDR3 length: 14 residues.

This clone was found once. The chain carries TRBV27 and TRBJ1-1, with D tentatively TRBD1 (5 bases). Looked up from germline, CDR1 is MNHEY and CDR2 is SMNVEV (reference sequence). The CDR3 covers 15 residues. V was shortened by 6 bases and J by 0 bases, with 14 bases between the two germline ends. The CDR3 here is CASSFRGEMNTEAFF. CDR3 in DNA: TGTGCCAGCAGCTTCCGGGGGGAGATGAACACTGAAGCTTTCTTT.

The chain combines TRBV4-2 with TRBJ1-6; 9 nucleotides align to TRBD1. This CDR3 has 15 amino acids. Germline CDR1 and CDR2: LGHNA and YNFKEQ. Trimming cost V 5 bases and J 5 bases; bases outside gene matches: 4. This chain's CDR3 is CASSTTGGDNSPLHF. In DNA form, the CDR3 reads TGTGCCAGCAGCACTACAGGGGGCGATAATTCACCCCTCCACTTT.

The V call is TRBV12-5, the J call TRBJ2-2, with 8 bases aligning to TRBD2. In germline, CDR1 is LGHNT, CDR2 FRNRAP. The trim removed 1 base at V and 4 bases at J, leaving 8 bases unmatched. The CDR3 is 17 amino acids. For the CDR3, the DNA is TGTGCTAGTGGTTTGGGCTCCTCTAGCGGGTTCACCGGGGAGCTGTTTTTT. Protein product: CASGLGSSSGFTGELFF. The variable domain in full, completed from reference TRBV12-5 and TRBJ2-2, reads DARVTQTPRHKVTEMGQEVTMRCQPILGHNTVFWYRQTMMQGLELLAYFRNRAPLDDSGMPKDRFSAEMPDATLATLKIQPSEPRDSAVYFCASGLGSSSGFTGELFFGEGSRLTVL.

As for this clone: Other DNA sequences in this specimen translate into the identical CDR3. This chain uses TRBV5-4 with TRBJ1-2, with D hard to call. The ends were cut back, 4 bases at V and 3 bases at J, with 13 bases in the middle. CDR1 and CDR2 (germline): SGHNT, YYREEE (reference sequence). The CDR3 sequence is 14 residues long. The CDR3: CASSDNREYYGYTF. The CDR3 nucleotides read TGTGCCAGCAGCGATAACAGAGAGTACTATGGCTACACCTTC.

The gene calls are TRBV2 and TRBJ2-3; unclear D gene. This CDR3 is built from 11 residues. The germline V gene encodes CDR1 SNHLY and CDR2 FYNNEI. V lost 4 bases to trimming and J lost 6 bases, with 5 bases between them. The CDR3 loop is CASSVADTQYF. The CDR3 DNA reads TGTGCCAGCAGTGTGGCCGATACGCAGTATTTT.

Only one count was recorded for this clone. This rearrangement joins TRBV10-3 to TRBJ2-5; no clear D gene. The CDR3 is 13 residues long. Germline V gene sequence: CDR1 ENHRY, CDR2 SYGVKD. The germline V and J ends were trimmed by 3 bases and 5 bases, with 10 bases remaining between them. CDR3 nucleotides: TGTGCCATCAGTGACGGTGGGCTGGAGACCCAGTACTTC. Its protein is CAISDGGLETQYF.

A note on this clone: Germline is not matched at one junction end, which may reflect a read error. The chain uses TRBV18 and TRBJ2-4; 8 bases are shared with TRBD2. CDR3 length: 17 residues. Germline lookup yields CDR1 KGHSH and CDR2 LQKENI. The CDR3 DNA follows: TGTGCCAGCTCACCAGGCGTAGCGGGGACGGGCAAAAACAGTCAGTACTTC. It codes for CASSPGVAGTGKNSQYF.

This chain links TRBV15 with TRBJ2-1; TRBD2 agrees at 13 bases. CDR1 is LNHNV and CDR2 is YYDKDF in the germline V gene (reference sequence). The J segment lost 6 bases and the V segment lost 5 bases, leaving 7 bases of the junction unmatched. This CDR3 is built from 16 residues. CDR3 sequence (DNA): TGTGCCACCAGCGTTCGGACTAGCGGGGGACGCAATGAGCAGTTCTTC. Protein product: CATSVRTSGGRNEQFF. The whole variable domain, remainder taken from reference TRBV15 and TRBJ2-1, is DAMVIQNPRYQVTQFGKPVTLSCSQTLNHNVMYWYQQKSSQAPKLLFHYYDKDFNNEADTPDNFQSRRPNTSFCFLDIRSPGLGDTAMYLCATSVRTSGGRNEQFFGPGTRLTVL.

This clone was counted a single time. The gene calls are TRBV18 and TRBJ1-2, with unresolved D. CDR1 KGHSH and CDR2 LQKENI come from the germline V gene. V shed 3 bases and J shed 6 bases, with 11 bases lying between them. This CDR3 has 13 residues. Here the CDR3 DNA reads TGTGCCAGCTCACCGGGCGTCACGAATGGCTACACCTTC. This translates into CASSPGVTNGYTF.

V usage is TRBV5-1 and J usage is TRBJ1-3; 10 bases map to TRBD1. Germline assignment: CDR1 SGHRS and CDR2 YFSETQ. Germline trimming cut 4 bases from V and 4 bases from J; bases unmatched to any gene: 5. The CDR3 has 15 amino acids. This CDR3 is CASSPDRGPGNTIYF. In DNA, the CDR3 is TGCGCCAGCAGCCCCGACAGGGGGCCAGGAAACACCATATATTTT.

CDR3 residues: CASSLGSGSGNTIYF. In DNA, the CDR3 is TGTGCCAGCAGCTTAGGGTCCGGCTCTGGAAACACCATATATTTT. This chain joins TRBV11-2 and TRBJ1-3; D remains unclear. The V gene's germline CDR1 is SGHAT and CDR2 FQNNGV. V lost 1 base and J lost 0, with 7 bases in between. There are 15 residues in the CDR3.

The chain has TRBV7-8 and TRBJ1-3; D not resolved. V was shortened by 3 bases and J by 4 bases, with 10 bases between the two germline ends. This CDR3 is 14 amino acids long. The germline V gene has CDR1 SGHVS and CDR2 FQNEAQ. CDR3 sequence: CASSFRGTGNTIYF. The CDR3, as DNA: TGTGCCAGCAGCTTCCGGGGTACAGGAAACACCATATATTTT.

J is TRBJ2-5 and V is TRBV6-1; 7 nucleotides match TRBD2. The CDR3 loop spans 14 amino acids. The V gene end was trimmed by 4 bases and the J gene end by 5 bases; junction bases not matched to a gene: 7. Germline lookup yields CDR1 MNHNS and CDR2 SASEGT. The CDR3 is CASSGEGTFETQYF. CDR3 nucleotides: TGTGCCAGCAGTGGGGAGGGGACCTTTGAGACCCAGTACTTC.

This chain joins TRBV6-1 and TRBJ2-5; TRBD2 is a possible D gene (5 bases). The DNA end favors TRBJ2-7, so the J call may be wrong. CDR3 size: 11 residues. Germline V gene lookup returns CDR1 MNHNS and CDR2 SASEGT. The CDR3 DNA follows: TGTGCCACCTCCGACGGGGTCGAGCAGTACTTC. Translating gives CATSDGVEQYF.

The gene calls are TRBV7-2 and TRBJ2-7, with 8 bases aligning to TRBD2. Unmatched junction bases numbered 11, after V lost 4 bases and J lost 6 bases. Germline values: CDR1 SGHTA, CDR2 FQGNSA. The CDR3 has 15 residues. CDR3 sequence reads: CASSSVGGLGFEQYF. CDR3 in DNA: TGTGCCAGCAGCTCAGTAGGGGGACTAGGCTTCGAGCAGTACTTC.

In this sample, this clone turned up a few times. One end of the junction varies from germline; a read error may be responsible. This chain connects TRBV4-3 to TRBJ2-4, with D maybe TRBD2 (6 bases). Germline assignment: CDR1 LGHNA and CDR2 YSLEER. The CDR3 covers 15 residues. The CDR3 sequence is CASSPSAVSNNIQYF. Written as DNA, the CDR3 is TGCGCCAGCAGCCCTAGCGCAGTCTCCAACAACATTCAGTACTTC.

CDR3 DNA: TGTGCCAGCAGTTTAGCTGGGACAGCTAATTCACCCCTCCACTTT. It translates to CASSLAGTANSPLHF. The rearrangement joins TRBV27 to TRBJ1-6; 7 nucleotides line up with TRBD1. The V gene's germline CDR1 is MNHEY and CDR2 SMNVEV (reference sequence). CDR3 size: 15 residues. V dropped 2 bases and J dropped 6; count of bases not matched to a gene: 4.

This clone was observed a single time. CDR3 sequence reads: CASTKGQNTEAFF. The CDR3 DNA follows: TGTGCCAGCACAAAGGGACAGAACACTGAAGCTTTCTTT. The V and J genes are TRBV7-9 and TRBJ1-1, with a weak D call TRBD1 (6 bases). Trimming left V 7 bases short and J 1 base short, with 10 bases between. CDR1 SEHNR and CDR2 FQNEAQ come from the germline V gene (reference sequence). This CDR3 contains 13 residues.

The gene calls are TRBV30 and TRBJ1-4; TRBD1 matches at 8 bases. CDR1 is GTSNPN, CDR2 SVGIG, per germline (reference sequence). This CDR3 has 14 residues. V shed 1 base and J 7 bases; nucleotides not matched to a gene: 5. In nucleotides, the CDR3 is TGTGCCTGGAGTGCAGGGGGCGCGGGTGAAAAACTGTTTTTT. Translation: CAWSAGGAGEKLFF.

As to this clone: Sequence at one end of the junction differs from germline and may be a read error. The J gene is TRBJ2-6, the V gene TRBV5-4, with D perhaps matching TRBD1 (5 bases). CDR1 is SGHNT and CDR2 is YYREEE in the germline V gene (reference sequence). The CDR3 extends over 17 amino acids. CDR3 in amino acids: CASSLQGSTSGANGLTF. The CDR3 DNA reads as TGTGCCAGCAGCTTGCAGGGTTCTACCTCTGGGGCCAACGGCCTGACTTTC.

The chain uses TRBV5-4 and TRBJ2-7; D perhaps matches TRBD2 (6 bases). The V gene's germline CDR1 is SGHNT and CDR2 YYREEE (reference sequence). CDR3 size: 16 residues. Trimming pared 0 bases from V and 3 bases from J, leaving 16 bases between. The CDR3 reads CASSLAAGRGIYEQYF. Written as DNA, the CDR3 is TGTGCCAGCAGCTTGGCCGCGGGACGGGGGATCTACGAGCAGTACTTC.

The chain couples TRBV7-8 to TRBJ2-7; 9 bases are a match to TRBD1. CDR1 and CDR2 from the germline V gene are SGHVS and FQNEAQ. V dropped 5 bases and J dropped 2; count of bases not matched to a gene: 4. This CDR3 has 14 amino acids. CDR3 amino acids: CASSQWDRAYEQYF. The CDR3 nucleotides are TGTGCCAGCAGCCAATGGGACAGGGCCTACGAGCAGTACTTC.

The chain recombines TRBV19 with TRBJ2-6; no firm D call. V was trimmed by 6 bases and J by 0 bases, leaving 3 bases between them. CDR3 length: 13 amino acids. Germline V gene lookup returns CDR1 LNHDA and CDR2 SQIVND (reference sequence). The CDR3 spells CASRYSGANVLTF. The CDR3 coding sequence is TGTGCCAGTAGGTACTCTGGGGCCAACGTCCTGACTTTC. The full variable domain, completed using reference TRBV19 and TRBJ2-6, is DGGITQSPKYLFRKEGQNVTLSCEQNLNHDAMYWYRQDPGQGLRLIYYSQIVNDFQKGDIAEGYSVSREKKESFPLTVTSAQKNPTAFYLCASRYSGANVLTFGAGSRLTVL.

The chain uses TRBV6-6 and TRBJ2-1, with D tentatively TRBD1 (6 bases). Between the trimmed V and J ends, which lost 0 bases and 0 bases, there was a span of 6 bases. Looked up from germline, CDR1 is MNHNY and CDR2 is SVGAGI (reference sequence). This CDR3 has 15 residues. CDR3 residues: CASSYSDSSYNEQFF. DNA for the CDR3: TGTGCCAGCAGTTACTCGGACAGCTCCTACAATGAGCAGTTCTTC.

The rearrangement links TRBV7-2 to TRBJ1-1; 7 bases agree with TRBD1. This CDR3 is 12 amino acids long. V shed 11 bases, J shed 1 base, and the junction held 4 bases outside the gene matches. Germline CDR1 and CDR2: SGHTA and FQGNSA. In nucleotides, the CDR3 is TGTGCCGGGGGGACAGCGAACACTGAAGCTTTCTTT. Amino acid sequence: CAGGTANTEAFF.